This T cell receptor beta chain was identified during a study of radiation and T cells in renal cell carcinoma. The study's findings and limits: Dominant CDR3 motifs occupied more repertoire in irradiated than control tumors.

This clone was counted a single time. The antigen remains unidentified. The treatment was: treatment-naive control, cytoreductive nephrectomy. This CDR3 comprises 14 residues. Trimming took off 4 bases at V and 2 bases at J, with 9 bases between the two ends. Germline V gene sequence: CDR1 SNHLY, CDR2 FYNNEI. Profiling relied on immunoSEQ multiplex PCR, and the TCRdb table lists in-frame clones only, not all of them. The sample contains about 23,000 clones, roughly 64% of which appear only once. Here the sequenced sample was tumor tissue, taken from a patient whose treatment was nephrectomy without radiotherapy. This clonotype was sampled from a man in his forties with renal cell carcinoma. This chain links TRBV2 with TRBJ1-3; maybe TRBD1 (5 bases). In DNA form, the CDR3 reads TGTGCCAGCAGTGTTCAGGGTACTGGAAACACCATATATTTT. Translation gives CASSVQGTGNTIYF.